A single sample is the source of the 14 T cell receptor beta chains below, sequenced in a study of shared clonotypes between healthy human individuals. The method was immunoSEQ multiplex PCR; TCRdb's version includes in-frame clones alone and lacks a portion of them. The sample yields over a million clones, about 84% seen once. Sequencing was done on a sample of memory CD4+ T cells from PBMCs. Specified subset: CD45RA-negative fraction. The receptors were gathered from a young man in good health. Some clones in this sample may be carry-over from other donors' samples.

On this clone itself: The same CDR3 also results from other DNA sequences found in this sample. This chain links TRBV11-2 with TRBJ2-3, with a tentative D call TRBD2 (6 bases). The CDR3 length is 16 residues. The V and J ends lost 5 bases and 3 bases respectively, with 18 bases between them. Germline V gene data show CDR1 as SGHAT and CDR2 as FQNNGV. The CDR3 reads CASSGGTSRITDTQYF. The CDR3 region has the DNA TGTGCCAGCAGCGGAGGGACTTCCCGCATTACAGATACGCAGTATTTT.

The rearrangement links TRBV7-9 to TRBJ1-4, with D possibly matching TRBD1 (6 bases). Trimming took 5 bases from V and 6 from J, leaving 13 bases between them. This CDR3 has 14 amino acids. Germline V gives CDR1 SEHNR, CDR2 FQNEAQ (reference sequence). The CDR3 loop is CASSRLGAYEKLFF. CDR3 nucleotides: TGTGCCAGCAGCCGACTGGGGGCATATGAAAAACTGTTTTTT.

For this clone: This likely came from a read error, as a far larger clone is one base away. Other DNA sequences in this specimen translate into the identical CDR3. The V gene is TRBV2, the J gene TRBJ1-5; perhaps TRBD1 as D (5 bases). The V end was cut by 6 bases, the J end by 4 bases, with 10 bases between. The germline V gene encodes CDR1 SNHLY and CDR2 FYNNEI. The CDR3 contains 13 residues. The CDR3: CASRGTGNQPQHF. Here the CDR3 DNA reads TGTGCCAGCAGGGGGACGGGGAATCAGCCCCAGCATTTT.

This clone was seen at least ten times. The CDR3 coding sequence is TGTGCCAGCAGCGTAGAACTCGGGAGTGAGACCCAGTACTTC. Protein product: CASSVELGSETQYF. The chain has TRBV9 and TRBJ2-5, with a possible D match to TRBD2 (6 bases). Between the trimmed V and J ends, which lost 0 bases and 5 bases, there was a span of 11 bases. Per the germline V gene, CDR1 is SGDLS and CDR2 is YYNGEE. The CDR3 runs 14 residues. The variable domain in full, completed from reference TRBV9 and TRBJ2-5, reads DSGVTQTPKHLITATGQRVTLRCSPRSGDLSVYWYQQSLDQGLQFLIQYYNGEERAKGNILERFSAQQFPDLHSELNLSSLELGDSALYFCASSVELGSETQYFGPGTRLLVL.

V usage is TRBV6-5 and J usage is TRBJ2-1, with 9 bases fitting TRBD2. V lost 4 bases to trimming and J lost 8 bases; unmatched junction nucleotides: 0. CDR3 length equals 12 residues. CDR1 and CDR2 from the germline V gene are MNHEY and SVGAGI. CDR3 nucleotides: TGTGCCAGCAGTTTAGCGGGAGATGAGCAGTTCTTC. It codes for CASSLAGDEQFF.

V gene TRBV4-2 combines with J gene TRBJ2-7; TRBD2 matches at 7 bases. CDR3 length equals 16 residues. The V gene's germline CDR1 is LGHNA and CDR2 YNFKEQ. V lost 4 bases and J lost 2; bases outside the gene matches: 11. CDR3 DNA: TGTGCCAGCAGCCGTATCATGGGACTAAATACCTACGAGCAGTACTTC. Its protein product is CASSRIMGLNTYEQYF.

Points on this clone: The identical CDR3 is also encoded by other nucleotide sequences in the sample. This chain's CDR3 is CASSSRGGTEAFF. The CDR3 nucleotides read TGTGCCAGCAGCTCCCGGGGGGGCACTGAAGCTTTCTTT. V gene TRBV7-9 combines with J gene TRBJ1-1, with D tentatively TRBD1 (5 bases). Per germline, CDR1 SEHNR and CDR2 FQNEAQ (reference sequence). The CDR3 sequence is 13 residues long. V gave up 4 bases and J gave up 4 bases, with 10 bases separating them.

This chain uses TRBV2 with TRBJ2-5, with 7 bases matching TRBD1. The CDR3 spans 12 residues. Germline CDR1 is SNHLY and CDR2 is FYNNEI. V was clipped by 11 bases and J by 1 base; unmatched bases: 4. CDR3 region: CAGRDSQETQYF. The CDR3 DNA is TGTGCCGGACGGGACAGCCAAGAGACCCAGTACTTC. The full variable domain, rest sourced from reference TRBV2 and TRBJ2-5, is EPEVTQTPSHQVTQMGQEVILRCVPISNHLYFYWYRQILGQKVEFLVSFYNNEISEKSEIFDDQFSVERPDGSNFTLKIRSTKLEDSAMYFCAGRDSQETQYFGPGTRLLVL.

The V gene is TRBV7-2, the J gene TRBJ2-7; 8 bases fit TRBD2. The CDR3 extends over 15 amino acids. V trimming: 2 bases; J trimming: 3 bases; junction bases outside the gene matches: 6. From germline, CDR1 is SGHTA and CDR2 FQGNSA. The CDR3 spells CASSLYVSGVYEQYF. DNA for the CDR3: TGTGCCAGCAGCTTATATGTTAGCGGGGTCTACGAGCAGTACTTC.

The chain recombines TRBV11-1 with TRBJ2-5; 9 nucleotides align to TRBD1. V shed 5 bases, J shed 4 bases, and the junction held 8 bases outside the gene matches. Germline assignment: CDR1 SGHAT and CDR2 FQDESV (reference sequence). The CDR3 is 15 amino acids. CDR3 in DNA: TGTGCCAGCAGCGACCGACAGGGGGGCGTAGAGACCCAGTACTTC. This encodes CASSDRQGGVETQYF. The full variable domain, rest sourced from reference TRBV11-1 and TRBJ2-5, is EAEVAQSPRYKITEKSQAVAFWCDPISGHATLYWYRQILGQGPELLVQFQDESVVDDSQLPKDRFSAERLKGVDSTLKIQPAELGDSAMYLCASSDRQGGVETQYFGPGTRLLVL.

This chain joins TRBV19 and TRBJ2-6; 8 nucleotides line up with TRBD1. The V gene end was trimmed by 5 bases and the J gene end by 0 bases; junction bases not matched to a gene: 9. Germline lookup yields CDR1 LNHDA and CDR2 SQIVND (reference sequence). The CDR3 spans 18 residues. The CDR3 loop reads CASSALQGVSSGANVLTF. CDR3 bases: TGTGCCAGTAGTGCTTTACAGGGGGTAAGCTCTGGGGCCAACGTCCTGACTTTC.

The rearrangement joins TRBV7-2 to TRBJ1-2; possible D gene TRBD1, 6 bases. The CDR3 sequence is 14 residues long. V lost 2 bases and J lost 4, with 11 bases in between. Germline V gene data show CDR1 as SGHTA and CDR2 as FQGNSA. The CDR3 reads CASSLQGGGYGYTF. The CDR3 coding sequence is TGTGCCAGCAGCTTACAAGGGGGTGGCTATGGCTACACCTTC.

The rearrangement links TRBV5-1 to TRBJ2-5; 7 positions agree with TRBD1. The trim removed 3 bases at V and 2 bases at J, leaving 10 bases unmatched. CDR1 is SGHRS and CDR2 is YFSETQ in the germline V gene. The CDR3 is 16 amino acids. In nucleotides, the CDR3 is TGCGCCAGCAGCTCTCAGACAGGGTTGGTACAAGAGACCCAGTACTTC. It codes for CASSSQTGLVQETQYF.

The chain recombines TRBV2 with TRBJ1-3; TRBD1 agrees at 8 bases. V trimming: 4 bases; J trimming: 3 bases; junction bases outside the gene matches: 8. Per germline, CDR1 SNHLY and CDR2 FYNNEI. The CDR3 totals 16 residues. This CDR3 is CASSGPDRAGGNTIYF. The CDR3 DNA sequence: TGTGCCAGCAGTGGACCGGACAGGGCTGGTGGAAACACCATATATTTT.